Included here is one T cell receptor (beta chain) sequence, with context. What it recognizes is unknown. This sample was included in a study of shared clonotypes between healthy human individuals. Study summary: Three plates each covered CD4 naive and memory; CD8 naive two, CD8 memory one. General study points: A handful of donors showed sharing of approximately 5% of naive CD4 clonotypes.

Several immunoSEQ plates received, in even portions, the genomic DNA of each subset. Libraries were prepared by immunoSEQ multiplex PCR; TCRdb keeps only in-frame clonotypes and omits some of them. The data show roughly 2.5 million clones, more than 80% seen once. Trimming removed 0 bases from V and 7 bases from J, with 10 bases in between. Germline V gene lookup returns CDR1 SGHRS and CDR2 YFSETQ. The CDR3 has 13 residues. The TCR was taken from a man aged 18 to 29 in good health. The specimen sequenced was naive CD4+ T cells sorted from blood. Indicated subset: CD45RA+ positively selected. The rearrangement joins TRBV5-1 to TRBJ1-1, with D uncertain. The CDR3 reads CASSLVVGGEAFF. CDR3 sequence (DNA): TGCGCCAGCAGCTTGGTGGTGGGCGGTGAAGCTTTCTTT.